Given below is one T cell receptor beta chain in context. The treatment was: approximately 18 received Ad26.COV2.S at low or high dose, single or two shots; five or six received placebo; per-sample allocation not given. Sampling took place 63 days after the first vaccine or placebo injection. The sample came from a Boston adult aged 18-55 years. This sample is part of a study of Ad26.COV2.S vaccination and SARS-CoV-2 variants. Using immunoSEQ multiplex PCR, the repertoire was profiled, and TCRdb retains in-frame clones only, with some absent. Altogether roughly 680,000 clones are present, roughly 90% being singletons, with the ten largest covering over 1.3%. The CDR3 is 14 residues long. Per the germline V gene, CDR1 is MNHEY and CDR2 is SVGAGI. The ends were cut back, 2 bases at V and 6 bases at J, with 14 bases in the middle.

This TCR came from a person aged 18-65 years who received the Ad26.COV2.S COVID-19 vaccine or a placebo. The V and J genes are TRBV6-5 and TRBJ2-7, with D possibly TRBD1 on 6 matching bases. The material was peripheral blood, obtained in a trial of Ad26.COV2.S vaccine versus placebo. CDR3 protein: CASSYRDNTSEQYF. CDR3 DNA sequence: TGTGCCAGCAGTTACCGGGACAATACGTCCGAGCAGTACTTC.